This TCR beta chain was found in a study of T cells in Graves' hyperthyroidism and ophthalmopathy. CDR3 length: 15 residues. Trimming took off 5 bases at V and 5 bases at J, with 18 bases between the two ends. Amplification targeted TCR beta CDR3 regions from RNA transcripts. Primed by the HTBI set, a first-round RT-PCR was run on the TCR CDR3. TCRdb independently ran MiXCR on the multiplex PCR reads; one entry per CDR3 protein. The sample carries about 480,000 distinct CDR3 sequences, around 24% recorded once. This clonotype was recorded many times. The sequence derives from a woman aged 30 to 39 with Graves' ophthalmopathy. This chain joins TRBV12-3 or TRBV12-4 and TRBJ2-5, with D perhaps TRBD1 (5 bases). The sample taken for sequencing was blood. The CDR3, as DNA: TGTGCCAGCAGTCCGCGTAAGGGGCTGGGGGAGACCCAGTACTTC. Residues: CASSPRKGLGETQYF.